This T cell receptor beta chain was sequenced during a study of cytomegalovirus exposure and HLA in healthy donors (dated by TCRdb to 2017 to 2019). General notes on the study: According to an earlier analysis of several hundred of the donors, 150 million to 200 million T cells yielded roughly 100 million unique TCR beta sequences and about 300 Gb of sequence data. About 280 gigabases of sequencing data and tens of millions of unique TCR sequences made up an early release that covered around 640 HLA-typed donors. Of the roughly 430 genotyped donors, over 70% fell in the genetic ancestry cluster associated with self-reported Caucasian donors. The study aimed to test whether signatures of past pathogen exposure could be identified by cataloging public T cell receptors. The study profiled the T cell repertoires of hundreds of subjects by immunosequencing and related them to cytomegalovirus serostatus. Besides the first cohort of more than 650 subjects, a separate validation cohort made up of 120 different subjects was used. The study combined high-throughput TCR immunosequencing, statistical association of individual TCRs with disease status, and machine learning to predict cytomegalovirus infection status. A later analysis re-analyzed previously published TCR beta repertoires from 650 to 800 donors and added high-resolution HLA genotyping to study TCR occurrence patterns. The later analysis used no new phenotypic data to find candidate immune exposures, relying instead on TCR beta sequences and their occurrence across donors. To decide whether each TCR beta V gene segment behaved as functional or pseudogenic, an earlier analysis of nearly 600 of the donors relied on high-throughput TCR beta sequencing. Donor age, sex, ethnicity and CMV serostatus were compiled together with the repertoire data. A later genetic analysis took genome-wide SNP genotypes for about 60% of the roughly 670 donors and used that subset as a discovery cohort. All discovery cohort repertoires had been generated on a single sequencing platform. Both class I and class II loci were covered by HLA typing, at four-digit resolution. The number of typed donors differed by locus: 629-630 for A, B, C, DRB1 and DQB1; 522 for DQA1; 606 for DPA1; and roughly 470 for DPB1. Roughly 5 DR-DQ haplotypes were handled as single units for association and clustering, since linkage in the cohort was strong. Among roughly 400 genotyped donors of the cohort, an average of 235,054 unique TCR beta nucleotide sequences were sequenced per donor, roughly 20% of them non-productive. What the research found in general, with its limitations: In both the original and validation cohorts, the classifier was reported to diagnose cytomegalovirus status with high specificity and sensitivity. The study gave a list of some 150 TCR beta chains associated with cytomegalovirus. The 87-base-pair reads could not distinguish some IMGT-functional V segments, including TRBV6-2 and TRBV6-3, so those segments were excluded. Because HLA typing was unavailable for some donors at each locus, only the typed subset was used in association tests. In an earlier analysis of some 540 of the donors, most TCR beta V segments appeared in productive rearrangements about 90% or about 30% of the time, broadly matching IMGT annotations. The cohort was sequenced for TCR beta chains only, and without alpha or paired-chain data the features that could be detected were limited. According to the authors, the approach could potentially be generalized to other disease states and immunological phenotypes. Correlated functional status among segregating V segments might be attributable to linkage disequilibrium, but an unknown experimental factor could not be ruled out. At a false discovery rate of 0.05, a later analysis linked some 17,000 TCR beta sequences to specific HLA alleles. The earlier analysis of some 560 of the donors excluded 15 to 20 rarely observed V segments, including chromosome 9 orphons, because counts were too low. According to a later analysis, TCR association rates differed among HLA loci, with DRB1 alleles showing the most associated TCRs and HLA-C alleles showing the fewest. In vitro tests confirmed that a few of the cytomegalovirus-associated TCR beta chains recognize cytomegalovirus antigens. In a later analysis, most CMV-associated TCR beta chains were found to appear HLA-restricted, with HLA associations seemingly driven largely by CMV exposure. CMV serostatus was the only immune exposure information available for the cohort. A further reported finding was that TCR beta sequences accurately predicted the HLA-A and HLA-B alleles for most subjects in the first cohort. Most TCR sequences were seen in very few donors, while some public TCRs were found in many individuals. A group of highly shared sequence variants was considered likely to be a technical artifact of the sequencing pipeline. A later analysis found that HLA-associated TCR beta chains were more clonally expanded and had lower generation probabilities than equally common non-associated chains. In a later analysis, several top co-occurrence clusters were reported to appear linked to parvovirus B19, influenza, CMV and Epstein-Barr virus. Roughly uniform sequencing depth across donors was assumed in presence/absence analyses, although this assumption may not hold. Compared with the approximately 710-donor mean, donors in an Asian-associated ancestry cluster had fewer N-insertions in productive TCRs, according to a later genetic analysis. V-gene and J-gene trimming of TCR beta chains was associated with a missense DCLRE1C variant in a later genetic analysis, and the association was replicated in an independent cohort. Strong co-occurrence of HLA alleles, especially DR and DQ, made assigning TCR associations to individual alleles difficult.

Libraries were constructed by the immunoSEQ multiplex PCR assay. For the multiplex PCR, a mixture combining 60 forward primers for TCR Vbeta segments and 13 reverse primers for TCR Jbeta segments was used. Amplification of the CDR3 region of rearranged TCR beta genes was performed with a multiplex PCR assay on genomic DNA. On the Illumina HiSeq System, the amplified TCR beta libraries were sequenced as 87-base-pair reads. In the paper's pipeline: Across the 666 repertoires, a later analysis counted around 80 million unique TCR beta chains, 9 million to 14 million of which were shared by at least two donors. A nearest-neighbor algorithm error-corrected the raw reads and collapsed the reads into unique sequences, merging closely related sequences to remove PCR and sequencing errors. CDR3 sequences were aligned to IMGT reference sequences to assign V, D and J gene segments. For a sequence to be retained, at least a six-nucleotide match to both a V gene segment and a J gene segment was required. A rearrangement counted as productive if the CDR3 had no stop codons and remained in frame with V and J, and every other rearrangement counted as non-productive. CDR3 was defined by IMGT convention, running from the second conserved V-encoded cysteine to the conserved J-encoded phenylalanine. The earlier analysis of some 540 of the donors excluded any sequence lacking an unambiguous match to a single V gene segment. An earlier analysis of fewer than 750 of the donors classified V segments as functional when productive rearrangements were above 56.7% and as segregating when the standard deviation between donors was above 5%. A statistical classification framework was built for diagnosing cytomegalovirus status from the catalog of TCR beta chain sequences. V and J gene assignment, in a later analysis, came from comparing TCR nucleotide sequences with IMGT/GENE-DB human TR gene sequences. In a later analysis, CDR3 sequences and most-parsimonious VDJ recombination scenarios were assigned using the TCRdist pipeline. In a later analysis, each TCR beta chain was defined by its CDR3 amino acid sequence together with its V-gene family, and reads without a unique V-gene family were excluded. In a later analysis, approximately 590 highly shared, low-generation-probability nucleotide sequences were removed to address suspected cross-contamination and a sequencing artifact. A later analysis calculated a clonal expansion index for each public chain from normalized within-repertoire ranks of inferred template counts. In a later analysis, generation probabilities were computed with a VDJ recombination model fitted to out-of-frame rearrangements, and the resulting probabilities were checked against IGoR. A later analysis scored TCR-TCR, TCR-HLA and TCR-CMV co-occurrence with hypergeometric tests, applying a repertoire-size bias correction to TCR pairs. To estimate false discovery rates, a later analysis permuted the HLA or CMV assignments 20 times. In a later analysis, co-occurring TCRs were grouped using DBSCAN, and TCRdist sequence similarity was added for clustering within HLA-allele-positive subsets. Repertoires with fewer than 30,000 or more than 120,000 public chains were left out of co-occurrence clustering, as were about 5 repertoires with anomalous nucleotide sharing. TCRdb's version of the immuneACCESS table is confined to in-frame rearrangements and falls short of the full clone set. An unresolved V gene accounts for under half of the shortfall where checked; the remainder is of unknown origin. V and J calls and clone size are copied from that table; D and trimming were computed from the DNA. The sample contains 220,000 or so clones, 60% to 80% of them found a single time. Of the sample, less than 2% falls within the top ten clones.

As for this clone: Its recognized antigen is unknown. No per-base quality is available; no much larger clone lies one base away.

The cohort comprised around 690 healthy bone marrow donors. All cohort members were sampled while nominally healthy, although unrecorded immune exposures were likely present. The donor tested CMV seronegative, placing the donor among the approximately 400 seronegative members of the cohort. A peripheral blood sample was collected from each donor, and TCR beta sequencing was performed on peripheral blood mononuclear cells. Genomic DNA was extracted from the blood cell samples with the Qiagen DNeasy Blood Extraction Kit. The CDR3 contains 15 residues, cysteine and phenylalanine counted. Kept here is only the CDR3 DNA, which spans 45 bases and is read in frame from base 1. Taken from the germline V gene (reference sequence), the CDR1 and CDR2 loops are LNHDA and SQIVND. Here V drops 10 bases and J drops 5 bases, and the junction holds 10 bases not matched to any gene.

The sequence links TRBV19 to TRBJ2-2, and 10 junctional nucleotides match TRBD1. The receptor's source is a woman under 40 in good health and CMV-seronegative. The sample consisted of PBMCs. The CDR3 amino acid sequence is: CATKPGTGVTGELFF. At the DNA level, the sequence is TGTGCCACCAAACCCGGGACAGGGGTAACCGGGGAGCTGTTTTTT.